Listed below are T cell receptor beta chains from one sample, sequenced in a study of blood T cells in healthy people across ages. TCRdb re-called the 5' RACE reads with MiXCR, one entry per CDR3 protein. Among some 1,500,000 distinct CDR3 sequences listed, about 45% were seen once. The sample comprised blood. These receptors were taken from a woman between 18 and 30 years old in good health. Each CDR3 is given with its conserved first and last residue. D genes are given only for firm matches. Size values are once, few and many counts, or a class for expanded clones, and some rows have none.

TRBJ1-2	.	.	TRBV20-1	CSARDMGHPDYGYTF	TGCAGTGCTAGAGATATGGGACATCCTGACTATGGCTACACCTTC
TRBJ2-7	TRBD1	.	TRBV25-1	CASSEGTGRAYEQYF	TGTGCCAGCAGTGAAGGGACAGGGAGAGCCTACGAGCAGTACTTC
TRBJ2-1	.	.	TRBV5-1	CASSGGTFDEQFF	TGCGCCAGCAGCGGGGGGACTTTCGATGAGCAGTTCTTC
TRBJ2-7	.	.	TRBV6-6	CASSYSSAGVEQYF	TGTGCCAGCAGTTACTCGAGCGCAGGGGTCGAGCAGTACTTC
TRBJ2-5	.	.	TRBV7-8	CASSPQTGAQYF	TGTGCCAGCAGCCCGCAGACCGGCGCCCAGTACTTC
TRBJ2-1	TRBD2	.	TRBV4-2	CASSQRLAGPYNEQFF	TGTGCCAGCAGCCAAAGGTTAGCGGGACCGTACAATGAGCAGTTCTTC
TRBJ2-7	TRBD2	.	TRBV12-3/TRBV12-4	CASSSGLAGEDEQYF	TGTGCCAGCAGTTCAGGACTAGCGGGAGAGGACGAGCAGTACTTC
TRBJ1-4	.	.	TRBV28	CASSFGGGGEKLFF	TGTGCCAGCAGTTTTGGGGGCGGTGGTGAAAAACTGTTTTTT
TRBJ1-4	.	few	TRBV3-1	CASSGLFGEKLFF	TGTGCCAGCAGCGGGCTGTTTGGTGAAAAACTGTTTTTT
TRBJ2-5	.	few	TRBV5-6	CASSSTQGTQYF	TGTGCCAGCAGCTCGACACAGGGGACCCAGTACTTC
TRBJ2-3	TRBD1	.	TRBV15	CATSRARDRGLDGTQYF	TGTGCCACCAGCAGAGCCCGGGACAGGGGGTTGGATGGTACGCAGTATTTT
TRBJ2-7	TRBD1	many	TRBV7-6	CASSPDRGFSYEQYF	TGTGCCAGCAGCCCAGACAGGGGTTTCTCCTACGAGCAGTACTTC
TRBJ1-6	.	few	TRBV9	CASSVQGYNSPLHF	TGTGCCAGCAGCGTACAGGGGTATAATTCACCCCTCCACTTT
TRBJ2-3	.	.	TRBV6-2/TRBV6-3	CASSYPNIQSSTDTQYF	TGTGCCAGCAGTTACCCGAACATACAATCTAGCACAGATACGCAGTATTTT
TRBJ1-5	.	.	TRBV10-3	CAISVARYSNQPQHF	TGTGCCATCAGTGTGGCACGGTATAGCAATCAGCCCCAGCATTTT
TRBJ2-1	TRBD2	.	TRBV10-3	CAISDPRRLANEQFF	TGTGCCATCAGTGACCCGCGCCGACTAGCCAATGAGCAGTTCTTC
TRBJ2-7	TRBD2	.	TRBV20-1	CSATRLAGVSEQYF	TGCAGTGCTACCAGACTAGCGGGAGTAAGCGAGCAGTACTTC
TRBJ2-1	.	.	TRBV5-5	CASSEITRGPDHEQFF	TGTGCCAGCAGCGAAATTACCAGGGGCCCCGACCATGAGCAGTTCTTC
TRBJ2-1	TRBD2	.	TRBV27	CASSFRLAGVNGQFF	TGTGCCAGCAGTTTCCGACTAGCGGGAGTGAATGGGCAGTTCTTC
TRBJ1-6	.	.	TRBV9	CASSVDNTGVSPLHF	TGTGCCAGCAGCGTAGATAACACGGGGGTTTCACCCCTCCACTTT
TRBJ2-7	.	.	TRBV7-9	CASSLSSRTQSSYEQYF	TGTGCCAGCAGCTTATCATCAAGGACACAGAGCTCCTACGAGCAGTACTTC
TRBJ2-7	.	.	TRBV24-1	CATSWGAGEQYF	TGTGCCACCAGTTGGGGGGCGGGTGAGCAGTACTTC
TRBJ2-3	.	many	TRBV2	CASTGDTDTQYF	TGTGCCAGCACGGGGGATACAGATACGCAGTATTTT
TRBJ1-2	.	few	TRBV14	CASSQSVGVNGYTF	TGTGCCAGCAGCCAATCCGTGGGGGTAAATGGCTACACCTTC
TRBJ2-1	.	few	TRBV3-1	CASSVSAYNEQFF	TGTGCCAGCAGCGTTAGCGCATACAATGAGCAGTTCTTC
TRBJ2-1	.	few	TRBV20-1	CSARDPRGYNEQFF	TGCAGTGCTAGAGACCCGCGAGGATACAATGAGCAGTTCTTC
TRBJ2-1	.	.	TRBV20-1	CSAREQGTYNEQFF	TGCAGTGCTAGAGAACAGGGAACCTACAATGAGCAGTTCTTC
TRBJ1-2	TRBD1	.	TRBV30	CAWSAWTGGWNGYTF	TGTGCCTGGAGTGCTTGGACAGGGGGATGGAATGGCTACACCTTC
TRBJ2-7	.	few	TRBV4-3	CASSQTLTYEQYF	TGCGCCAGCAGCCAAACCCTTACCTACGAGCAGTACTTC